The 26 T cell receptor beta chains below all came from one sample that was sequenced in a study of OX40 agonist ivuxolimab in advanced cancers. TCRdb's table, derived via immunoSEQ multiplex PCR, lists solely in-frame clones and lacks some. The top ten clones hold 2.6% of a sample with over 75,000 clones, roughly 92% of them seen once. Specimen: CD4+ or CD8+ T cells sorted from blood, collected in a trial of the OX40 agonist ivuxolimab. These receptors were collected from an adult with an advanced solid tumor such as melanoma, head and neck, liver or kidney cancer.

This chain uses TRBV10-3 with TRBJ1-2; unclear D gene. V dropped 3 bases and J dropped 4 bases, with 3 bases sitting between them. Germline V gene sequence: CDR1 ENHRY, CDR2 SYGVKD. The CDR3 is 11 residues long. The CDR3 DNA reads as TGTGCCATCAGTGACAGCTATGGCTACACCTTC. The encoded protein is CAISDSYGYTF.

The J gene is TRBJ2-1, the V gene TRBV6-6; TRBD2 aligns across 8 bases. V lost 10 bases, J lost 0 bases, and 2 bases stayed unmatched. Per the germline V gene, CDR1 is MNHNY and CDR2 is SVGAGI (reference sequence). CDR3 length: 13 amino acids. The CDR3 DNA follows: TGTGCCATAGCGGGGAGCTCCTACAATGAGCAGTTCTTC. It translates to CAIAGSSYNEQFF.

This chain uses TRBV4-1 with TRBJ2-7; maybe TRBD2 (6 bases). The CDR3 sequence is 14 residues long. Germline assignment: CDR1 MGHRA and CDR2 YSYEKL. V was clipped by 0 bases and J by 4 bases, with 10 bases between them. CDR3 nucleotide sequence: TGCGCCAGCAGCCAAGAGTACGGACTATACGAGCAGTACTTC. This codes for CASSQEYGLYEQYF.

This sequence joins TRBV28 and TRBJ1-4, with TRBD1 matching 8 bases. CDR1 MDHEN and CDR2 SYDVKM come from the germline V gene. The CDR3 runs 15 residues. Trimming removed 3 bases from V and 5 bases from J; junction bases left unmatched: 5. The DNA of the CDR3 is TGTGCCAGCAGTTTCAACAGGGGGACGAATGAAAAACTGTTTTTT. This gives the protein CASSFNRGTNEKLFF.

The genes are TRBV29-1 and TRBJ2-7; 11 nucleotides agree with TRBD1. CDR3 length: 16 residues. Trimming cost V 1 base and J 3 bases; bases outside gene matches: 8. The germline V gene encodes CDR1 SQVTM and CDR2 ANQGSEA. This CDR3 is CSVEGHPGQGVYEQYF. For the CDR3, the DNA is TGCAGCGTTGAAGGTCATCCGGGACAGGGGGTCTACGAGCAGTACTTC.

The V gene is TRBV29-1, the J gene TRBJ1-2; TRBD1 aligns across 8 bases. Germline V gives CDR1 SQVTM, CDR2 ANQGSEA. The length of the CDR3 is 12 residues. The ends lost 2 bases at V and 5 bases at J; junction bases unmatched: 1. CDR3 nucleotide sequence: TGCAGCGTTGAACAGGGGGCATATGGCTACACCTTC. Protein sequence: CSVEQGAYGYTF.

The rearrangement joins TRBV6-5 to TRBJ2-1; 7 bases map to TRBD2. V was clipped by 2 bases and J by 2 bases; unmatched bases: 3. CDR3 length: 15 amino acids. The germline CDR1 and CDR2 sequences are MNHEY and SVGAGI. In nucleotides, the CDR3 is TGTGCCAGCAGTTACGGGGAGGGGACCTACAATGAGCAGTTCTTC. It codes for CASSYGEGTYNEQFF.

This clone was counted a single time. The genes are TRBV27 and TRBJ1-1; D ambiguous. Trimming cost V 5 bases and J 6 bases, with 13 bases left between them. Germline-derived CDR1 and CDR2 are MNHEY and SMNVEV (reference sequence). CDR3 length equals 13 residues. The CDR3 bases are TGTGCCAGCAGTCTCACTTTCGGAGCTGAAGCTTTCTTT. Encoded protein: CASSLTFGAEAFF.

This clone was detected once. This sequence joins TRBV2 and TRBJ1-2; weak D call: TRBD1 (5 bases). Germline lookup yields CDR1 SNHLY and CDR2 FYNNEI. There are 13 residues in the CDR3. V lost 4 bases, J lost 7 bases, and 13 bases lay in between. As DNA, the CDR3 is TGTGCCAGCAGTGGGTCGGGCGGGGCTGGCTACACCTTC. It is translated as CASSGSGGAGYTF.

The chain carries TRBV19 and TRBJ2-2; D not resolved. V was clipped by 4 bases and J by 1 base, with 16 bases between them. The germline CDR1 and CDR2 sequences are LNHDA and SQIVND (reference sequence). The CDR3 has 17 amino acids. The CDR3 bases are TGTGCCAGTAGTAACCGGGCCCCAGCAGGGAACACCGGGGAGCTGTTTTTT. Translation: CASSNRAPAGNTGELFF.

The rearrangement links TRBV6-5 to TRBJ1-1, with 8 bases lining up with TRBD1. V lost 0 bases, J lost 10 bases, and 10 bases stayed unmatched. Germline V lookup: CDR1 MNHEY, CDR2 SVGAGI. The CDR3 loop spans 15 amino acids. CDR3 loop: CASSYSQGAVFGAFF. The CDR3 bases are TGTGCCAGCAGTTACTCGCAGGGGGCGGTATTCGGAGCTTTCTTT.

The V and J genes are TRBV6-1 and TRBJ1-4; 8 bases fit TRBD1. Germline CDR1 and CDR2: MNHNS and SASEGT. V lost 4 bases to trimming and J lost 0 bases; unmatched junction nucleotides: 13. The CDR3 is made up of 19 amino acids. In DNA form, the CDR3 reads TGTGCCAGCAGTGGAATCACTCCACAGGGGGGAGCAACTAATGAAAAACTGTTTTTT. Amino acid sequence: CASSGITPQGGATNEKLFF.

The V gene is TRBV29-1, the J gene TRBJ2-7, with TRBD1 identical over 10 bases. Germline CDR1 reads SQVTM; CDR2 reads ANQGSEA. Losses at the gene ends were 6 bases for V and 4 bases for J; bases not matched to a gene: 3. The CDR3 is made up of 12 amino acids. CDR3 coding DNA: TGCAGCGTCCCGGGACAGGGGTACGAGCAGTACTTC. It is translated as CSVPGQGYEQYF.

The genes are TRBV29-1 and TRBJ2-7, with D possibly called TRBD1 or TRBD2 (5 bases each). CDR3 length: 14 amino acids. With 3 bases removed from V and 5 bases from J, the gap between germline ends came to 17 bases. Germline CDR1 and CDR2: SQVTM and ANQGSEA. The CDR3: CSVDSGAGRDEQYF. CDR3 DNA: TGCAGCGTTGATTCCGGGGCTGGGCGGGACGAGCAGTACTTC.

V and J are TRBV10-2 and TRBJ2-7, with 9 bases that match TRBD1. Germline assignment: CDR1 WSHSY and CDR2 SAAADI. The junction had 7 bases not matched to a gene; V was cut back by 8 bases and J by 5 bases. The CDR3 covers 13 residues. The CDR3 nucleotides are TGCGCCAGCGGGGACAGGGCGGGCGACGAGCAGTACTTC. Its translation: CASGDRAGDEQYF.

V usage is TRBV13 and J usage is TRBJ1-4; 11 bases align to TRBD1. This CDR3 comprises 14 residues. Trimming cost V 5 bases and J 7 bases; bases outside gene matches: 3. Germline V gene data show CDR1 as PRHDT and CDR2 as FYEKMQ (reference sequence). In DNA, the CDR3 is TGTGCCAGCAGCGGAGGGACAGGGGGTGAAAAACTGTTTTTT. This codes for CASSGGTGGEKLFF. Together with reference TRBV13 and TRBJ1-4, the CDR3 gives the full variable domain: AAGVIQSPRHLIKEKRETATLKCYPIPRHDTVYWYQQGPGQDPQFLISFYEKMQSDKGSIPDRFSAQQFSDYHSELNMSSLELGDSALYFCASSGGTGGEKLFFGSGTQLSVL.

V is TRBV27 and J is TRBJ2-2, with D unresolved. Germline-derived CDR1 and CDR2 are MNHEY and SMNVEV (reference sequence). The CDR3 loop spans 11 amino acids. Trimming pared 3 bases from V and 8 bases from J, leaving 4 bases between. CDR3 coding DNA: TGTGCCAGCAGTTTTTCAGGGGAGCTGTTTTTT. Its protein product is CASSFSGELFF.

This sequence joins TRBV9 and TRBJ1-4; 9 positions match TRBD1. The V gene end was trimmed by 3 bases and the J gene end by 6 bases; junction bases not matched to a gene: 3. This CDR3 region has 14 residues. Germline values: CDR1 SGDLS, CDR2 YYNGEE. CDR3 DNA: TGTGCCAGCAGCGGTGGGACAGGGTATGAAAAACTGTTTTTT. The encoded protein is CASSGGTGYEKLFF.

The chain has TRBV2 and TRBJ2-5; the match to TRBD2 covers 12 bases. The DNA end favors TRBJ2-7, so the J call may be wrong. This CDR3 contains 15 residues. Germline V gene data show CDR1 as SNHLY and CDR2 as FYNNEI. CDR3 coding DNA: TGTGCCAGCAGTCCTACTAGCGGGAGGTCCTACGAGCAGTACTTC. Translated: CASSPTSGRSYEQYF.

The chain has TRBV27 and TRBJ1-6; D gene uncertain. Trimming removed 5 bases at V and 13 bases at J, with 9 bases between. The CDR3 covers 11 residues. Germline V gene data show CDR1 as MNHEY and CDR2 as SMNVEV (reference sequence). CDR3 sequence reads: CASSAGGPLHF. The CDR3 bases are TGTGCCAGCAGTGCCGGAGGCCCCCTCCACTTT.

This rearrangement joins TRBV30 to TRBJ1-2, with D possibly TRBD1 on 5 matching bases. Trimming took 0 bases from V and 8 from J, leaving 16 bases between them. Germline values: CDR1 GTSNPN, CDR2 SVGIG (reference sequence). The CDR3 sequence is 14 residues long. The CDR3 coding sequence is TGTGCCTGGAGTGTAGGGGTCTCCTCTGGGGGCTACACCTTC. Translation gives CAWSVGVSSGGYTF.

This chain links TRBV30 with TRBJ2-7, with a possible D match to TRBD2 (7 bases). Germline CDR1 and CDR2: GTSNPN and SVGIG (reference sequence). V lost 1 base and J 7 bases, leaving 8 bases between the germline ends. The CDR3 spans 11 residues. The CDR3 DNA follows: TGTGCCTGGAGTGAGGGGGGGGAGCAGTACTTC. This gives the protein CAWSEGGEQYF.

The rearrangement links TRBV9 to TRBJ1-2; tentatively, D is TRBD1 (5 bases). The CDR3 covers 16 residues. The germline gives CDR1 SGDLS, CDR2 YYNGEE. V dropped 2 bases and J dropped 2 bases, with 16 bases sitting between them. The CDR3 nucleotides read TGTGCCAGCAGCGTTACATCAGGGTTTACCAACTATGGCTACACCTTC. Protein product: CASSVTSGFTNYGYTF. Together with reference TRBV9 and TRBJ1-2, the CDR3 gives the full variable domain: DSGVTQTPKHLITATGQRVTLRCSPRSGDLSVYWYQQSLDQGLQFLIQYYNGEERAKGNILERFSAQQFPDLHSELNLSSLELGDSALYFCASSVTSGFTNYGYTFGSGTRLTVV.

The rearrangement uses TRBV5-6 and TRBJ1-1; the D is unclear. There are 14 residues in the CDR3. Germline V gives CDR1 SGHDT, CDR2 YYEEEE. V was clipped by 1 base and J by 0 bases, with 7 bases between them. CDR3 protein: CASSLIGMNTEAFF. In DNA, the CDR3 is TGTGCCAGCAGCTTGATCGGGATGAACACTGAAGCTTTCTTT.

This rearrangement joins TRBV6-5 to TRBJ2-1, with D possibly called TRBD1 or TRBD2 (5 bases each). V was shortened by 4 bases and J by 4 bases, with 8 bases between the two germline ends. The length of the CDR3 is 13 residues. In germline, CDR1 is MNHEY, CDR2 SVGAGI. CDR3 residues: CASSWDAYNEQFF. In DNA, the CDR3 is TGTGCCAGCAGTTGGGACGCGTACAATGAGCAGTTCTTC.

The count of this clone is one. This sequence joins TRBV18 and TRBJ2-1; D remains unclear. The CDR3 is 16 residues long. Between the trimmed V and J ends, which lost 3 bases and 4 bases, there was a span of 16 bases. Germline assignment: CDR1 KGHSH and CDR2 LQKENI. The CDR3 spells CASSPPVAGFYNEQFF. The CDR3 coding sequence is TGTGCCAGCTCACCCCCTGTGGCCGGATTTTACAATGAGCAGTTCTTC.